This TCR beta chain was retrieved from a study of T cells expressing NK-cell markers. Study as a whole: Repertoires of TCR beta were obtained from T cells sorted as CD3+CD56+NKG2C+, CD3+CD56+NKG2C- and CD3+CD56-NKG2C+.

Germline-derived CDR1 and CDR2 are GTSNPN and SVGIG (reference sequence). The CDR3 runs 13 residues. Findings and limits, study-wide: The HCMV specificity of the expanded NKG2C+ T cell clones stayed unresolved.

TCRdb reprocessed the 5' RACE reads and reports one entry per CDR3 protein, with no DNA. The table counts 450,000 to 600,000 distinct CDR3 sequences; roughly 3.4% lies in the top ten. Turning to this clonotype: What it recognizes is unknown.

The TCR originated in a man aged 18 to 35 in good health. The genes are TRBV30 and TRBJ2-7; as DNA is missing, the TRBD1 call by TCRdb cannot be tested. Sequencing was done on a sample of blood T cells: a sorted CD56 or NKG2C T cell subset, CD4+ or CD8+ T cells, or bulk PBMC T cells (not recorded which). The CDR3 spells CAWTTGTVYEQYF.